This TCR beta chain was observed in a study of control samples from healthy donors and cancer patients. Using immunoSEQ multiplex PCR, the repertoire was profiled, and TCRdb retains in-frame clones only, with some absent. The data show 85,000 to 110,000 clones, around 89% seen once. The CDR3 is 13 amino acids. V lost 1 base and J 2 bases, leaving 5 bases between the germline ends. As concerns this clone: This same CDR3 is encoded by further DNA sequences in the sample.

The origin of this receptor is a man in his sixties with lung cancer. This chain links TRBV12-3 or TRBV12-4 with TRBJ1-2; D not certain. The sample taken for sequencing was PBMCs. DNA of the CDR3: TGTGCCAGCAGTTTAGGAGAAAACTATGGCTACACCTTC. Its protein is CASSLGENYGYTF.